This is a list of T cell receptor beta chains from one sample in a study of T cell repertoires in cytomegalovirus infection. TCRdb analysed the reads with MiXCR anew, one entry per CDR3 protein. The table includes around 270,000 distinct CDR3 sequences, 8% to 9.5% detected once. The sequenced material came from PBMCs. The receptors here all came from a human donor in good health (CMV status not recorded). Some clones in this sample may be carry-over from other donors' samples. The CDR3 runs from the conserved cysteine through the conserved F or W. A D gene is named only where the DNA matches it firmly. Size tells how often a clone was seen (once, few, many) or the class of an expanded clone, and some rows leave it out.

clone_size	d_call	j_call	v_call	cdr3_aa	cdr3_nt
many	-	TRBJ1-1	TRBV7-8	CASTPTRGSTEAFF	TGTGCCAGCACGCCAACCCGGGGATCCACTGAAGCTTTCTTT
-	-	TRBJ2-3	TRBV29-1	CSVDPTGTFTDTQYF	TGCAGCGTTGATCCGACCGGGACTTTCACAGATACGCAGTATTTT
few	-	TRBJ1-5	TRBV6-2/TRBV6-3	CASSYQRTNQPQHF	TGTGCCAGCAGTTACCAAAGAACGAATCAGCCCCAGCATTTT
many	TRBD1	TRBJ2-6	TRBV12-3/TRBV12-4	CASSSTGPGANVLTF	TGTGCCAGCAGTTCGACAGGGCCTGGGGCCAACGTCCTGACTTTC
-	-	TRBJ2-1	TRBV20-1	CSARAGGSSYNEQFF	TGCAGTGCTAGAGCGGGCGGTAGCTCCTACAATGAGCAGTTCTTC
many	-	TRBJ1-2	TRBV12-3/TRBV12-4	CASRRDPLDGYTF	TGTGCCAGCAGGCGGGACCCCTTGGATGGCTACACCTTC
many	TRBD2	TRBJ2-5	TRBV7-8	CASSLAGGIKETQYF	TGTGCCAGCAGCTTAGCCGGGGGGATCAAAGAGACCCAGTACTTC
many	-	TRBJ1-1	TRBV4-1	CASSQIPQERAFF	TGCGCCAGCAGCCAAATACCACAGGAAAGAGCTTTCTTT
many	-	TRBJ2-1	TRBV7-2	CASSLGHRGNEQFF	TGTGCCAGCAGCTTAGGGCACCGTGGCAATGAGCAGTTCTTC
many	-	TRBJ2-1	TRBV7-2	CASRQENRVRSYNEQFF	TGTGCCAGCAGACAAGAAAACAGGGTTAGGTCCTACAATGAGCAGTTCTTC
many	-	TRBJ1-2	TRBV4-1	CASSQDWGFGYTF	TGCGCCAGCAGCCAAGATTGGGGGTTTGGCTACACCTTC
few	TRBD2	TRBJ2-2	TRBV12-3/TRBV12-4	CASSLLAGGPYTGELFF	TGTGCCAGCAGTTTGTTAGCGGGAGGGCCTTACACCGGGGAGCTGTTTTTT
many	TRBD2	TRBJ2-5	TRBV7-2	CASSYQPGTTGETQYF	TGTGCCAGCAGCTACCAACCCGGGACTACAGGAGAGACCCAGTACTTC
-	-	TRBJ1-2	TRBV20-1	CSARDPWGANYGYTF	TGCAGTGCTAGAGATCCGTGGGGGGCCAACTATGGCTACACCTTC
few	TRBD2	TRBJ2-5	TRBV15	CATSREGMAGGGQETQYF	TGTGCCACCAGCAGAGAGGGCATGGCGGGAGGTGGACAAGAGACCCAGTACTTC
many	TRBD1	TRBJ1-5	TRBV7-8	CASSFTSKNTGTGYDQPQHF	TGTGCCAGCAGCTTCACCAGCAAAAATACCGGGACAGGGTACGATCAGCCCCAGCATTTT
many	-	TRBJ1-5	TRBV19	CASQTGLHSNQPQHF	TGTGCCAGTCAAACAGGCCTCCATAGCAATCAGCCCCAGCATTTT
many	-	TRBJ1-6	TRBV9	CASSKAVSRNSPLHF	TGTGCCAGCAGCAAAGCGGTCTCAAGAAATTCACCCCTCCACTTT
many	TRBD1	TRBJ1-4	TRBV7-2	CASSLAGQGEKLFF	TGTGCCAGCAGCTTAGCCGGACAGGGTGAAAAACTGTTTTTT
many	TRBD1	TRBJ2-1	TRBV7-6	CASSFQTGGNEQFF	TGTGCCAGCAGCTTCCAAACAGGGGGCAATGAGCAGTTCTTC
few	TRBD1	TRBJ1-6	TRBV27	CATRAGGNSPLHF	TGTGCCACACGGGCAGGGGGGAATTCACCCCTCCACTTT
many	TRBD1	TRBJ2-1	TRBV10-3	CAISESGTGIGEQFF	TGTGCCATCAGTGAGTCCGGGACAGGGATCGGGGAGCAGTTCTTC
-	TRBD2	TRBJ2-1	TRBV20-1	CSARDIAGLAGVHSYNEQFF	TGCAGTGCTAGAGATATTGCGGGACTAGCGGGGGTTCACTCCTACAATGAGCAGTTCTTC
few	-	TRBJ2-1	TRBV11-3	CASSPEETTGNNEQFF	TGTGCCAGCAGCCCCGAGGAAACTACAGGGAACAATGAGCAGTTCTTC
-	TRBD2	TRBJ2-3	TRBV20-1	CSAVLAGASTDTQYF	TGCAGTGCTGTACTAGCGGGGGCCTCAACAGATACGCAGTATTTT
many	-	TRBJ1-1	TRBV18	CASSPGTNTEAFF	TGTGCCAGCTCACCAGGGACAAACACTGAAGCTTTCTTT
many	TRBD1	TRBJ2-1	TRBV25-1	CASSDGTGVDEQFF	TGTGCCAGCAGTGACGGGACAGGGGTCGATGAGCAGTTCTTC
few	TRBD1	TRBJ1-6	TRBV30	CAWSIPGQVNSPLHF	TGTGCCTGGAGCATTCCGGGACAGGTGAATTCACCCCTCCACTTT
few	-	TRBJ1-2	TRBV19	CASRPEGNYGYTF	TGTGCCAGTAGACCCGAGGGGAACTATGGCTACACCTTC
few	-	TRBJ2-1	TRBV20-1	CSARTLRVHNEQFF	TGCAGTGCTAGGACTTTGCGGGTACACAATGAGCAGTTCTTC
many	TRBD1	TRBJ1-2	TRBV7-2	CASSRGGTGTYGYTF	TGTGCCAGCAGCCGAGGGGGGACAGGGACCTATGGCTACACCTTC
-	-	TRBJ1-1	TRBV12-3/TRBV12-4	CASSPIRGTEAFF	TGTGCCAGCAGTCCGATTCGCGGGACTGAAGCTTTCTTT
-	-	TRBJ1-2	TRBV14	CASSQLGAQYMSYTF	TGTGCCAGCAGCCAACTGGGAGCGCAGTATATGAGCTACACCTTC
many	-	TRBJ2-5	TRBV7-2	CASSLVAQGETQYF	TGTGCCAGCAGCTTAGTAGCACAGGGAGAGACCCAGTACTTC
-	-	TRBJ1-3	TRBV20-1	CSAREPYKGTVGNTIYF	TGCAGTGCTAGGGAACCTTACAAAGGGACTGTTGGAAACACCATATATTTT
few	TRBD1	TRBJ1-5	TRBV7-2	CASSWDSTNQPQHF	TGTGCCAGCAGCTGGGACAGCACTAATCAGCCCCAGCATTTT
-	-	TRBJ2-1	TRBV20-1	CSANPGLGAVGEQFF	TGCAGTGCCAACCCGGGACTCGGAGCTGTGGGAGAGCAGTTCTTC